Listed below are T cell receptor beta chains from one sample, sequenced in a study of shared clonotypes between healthy human individuals. TCRdb's copy holds only in-frame clones and misses some; the assay was immunoSEQ multiplex PCR. The sample has 2 million to 2.5 million clones, over 85% seen once. The specimen sequenced was naive CD4+ T cells from PBMCs. The receptor source for this set is a man aged 18 to 29 in good health. Some clones in this sample may be carry-over from other donors' samples. Both conserved end residues are part of each CDR3.

length	V	J	CDR3
15	TRBV18	TRBJ1-2	CASSPSTDANYGYTF
15	TRBV9	TRBJ1-1	CASSVQPRLNTEAFF
15	TRBV5-4	TRBJ1-1	CASSRAGQGDTEAFF
11	TRBV20-1	TRBJ2-7	CSASLGNEQYF
15	TRBV19	TRBJ2-7	CASSIGEPPSYEQYF
14	TRBV30	TRBJ1-4	CAFWGGTENEKLFF
14	TRBV6-1	TRBJ2-6	CASIPRDGANVLTF
14	TRBV5-1	TRBJ2-5	CASSLVLGGRTQYF
13	TRBV30	TRBJ2-7	CAWSVLGHYEQYF
13	TRBV19	TRBJ1-1	CASSRTGIAEAFF
13	TRBV2	TRBJ2-1	CASQTGGYNEQFF
14	TRBV23-1	TRBJ2-7	CASSQNGTPYEQYF
14	TRBV5-4	TRBJ2-5	CASSLAATQETQYF
16	TRBV18	TRBJ2-5	CASSPLAGPYQETQYF
15	TRBV6-1	TRBJ1-4	CASDRGRRGNEKLFF
13	TRBV23-1	TRBJ2-1	CAGENRPYNEQFF
13	TRBV4-3	TRBJ1-2	CASSQTGLYGYTF
15	TRBV4-1	TRBJ1-3	CASSQGTASGNTIYF
12	TRBV25-1	TRBJ1-1	CASIDQNTEAFF
15	TRBV15	TRBJ2-3	CATSKGRASTDTQYF